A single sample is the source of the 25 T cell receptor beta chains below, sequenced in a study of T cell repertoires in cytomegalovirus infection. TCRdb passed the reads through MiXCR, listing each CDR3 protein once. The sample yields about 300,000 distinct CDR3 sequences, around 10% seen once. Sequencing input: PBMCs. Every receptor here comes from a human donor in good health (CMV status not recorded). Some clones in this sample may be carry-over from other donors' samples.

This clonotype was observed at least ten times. DNA for the CDR3: TGTGCCAGCAGTTTAAGGGGGGGGACAGAGCAAGAGACCCAGTACTTC. This translates into CASSLRGGTEQETQYF. This chain links TRBV12-3 or TRBV12-4 with TRBJ2-5, with D possibly called TRBD1 or TRBD2 (7 bases each). The CDR3 is 16 residues long. Trimming removed 2 bases from V and 2 bases from J, with 15 bases in between.

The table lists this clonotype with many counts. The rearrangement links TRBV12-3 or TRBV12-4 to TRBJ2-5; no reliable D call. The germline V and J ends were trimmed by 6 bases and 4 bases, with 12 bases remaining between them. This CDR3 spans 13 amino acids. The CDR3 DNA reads TGTGCCAGCAGGCCTCTCGGTATAGAGACCCAGTACTTC. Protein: CASRPLGIETQYF.

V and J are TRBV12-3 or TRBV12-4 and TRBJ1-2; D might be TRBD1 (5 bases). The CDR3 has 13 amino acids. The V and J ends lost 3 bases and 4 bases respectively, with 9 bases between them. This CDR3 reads CASSLTDFYGYTF. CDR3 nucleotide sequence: TGTGCCAGCAGTTTGACAGATTTCTATGGCTACACCTTC.

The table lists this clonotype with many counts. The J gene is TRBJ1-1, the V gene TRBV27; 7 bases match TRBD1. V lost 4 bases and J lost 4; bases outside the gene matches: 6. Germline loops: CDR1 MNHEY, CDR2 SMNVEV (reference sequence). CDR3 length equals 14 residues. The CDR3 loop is CASSSRQGFTEAFF. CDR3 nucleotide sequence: TGTGCCAGCAGTTCCAGACAGGGATTCACTGAAGCTTTCTTT.

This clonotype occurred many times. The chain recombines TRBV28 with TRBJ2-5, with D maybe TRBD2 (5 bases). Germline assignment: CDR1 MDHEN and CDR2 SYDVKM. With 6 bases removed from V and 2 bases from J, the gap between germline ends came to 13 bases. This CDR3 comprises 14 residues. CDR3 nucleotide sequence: TGTGCCAGCAGCCAACTAGGATTTCAAGAGACCCAGTACTTC. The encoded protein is CASSQLGFQETQYF.

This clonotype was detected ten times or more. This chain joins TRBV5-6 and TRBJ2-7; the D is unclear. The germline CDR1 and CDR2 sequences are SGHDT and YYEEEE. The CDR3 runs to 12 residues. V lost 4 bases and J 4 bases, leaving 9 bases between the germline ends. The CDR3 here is CASSTEFYEQYF. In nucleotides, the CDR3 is TGTGCCAGCAGCACGGAATTTTACGAGCAGTACTTC.

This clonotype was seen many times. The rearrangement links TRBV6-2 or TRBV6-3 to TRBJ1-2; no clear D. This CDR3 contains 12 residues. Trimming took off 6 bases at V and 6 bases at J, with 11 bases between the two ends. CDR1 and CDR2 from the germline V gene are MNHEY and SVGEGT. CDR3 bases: TGTGCCAGCAGATTGACCCGGGATGGCTACACCTTC. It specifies CASRLTRDGYTF.

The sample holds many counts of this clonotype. For the CDR3, the DNA is TGTGCCAGCAGTGAGGGACAGGATGGCTACACCTTC. Its protein product is CASSEGQDGYTF. V gene TRBV25-1 combines with J gene TRBJ1-2, with 8 bases lining up with TRBD1. Germline loops: CDR1 MGHDK, CDR2 SYGVNS. This CDR3 region has 12 residues. V gave up 3 bases and J gave up 6 bases; unmatched junction bases: 0.

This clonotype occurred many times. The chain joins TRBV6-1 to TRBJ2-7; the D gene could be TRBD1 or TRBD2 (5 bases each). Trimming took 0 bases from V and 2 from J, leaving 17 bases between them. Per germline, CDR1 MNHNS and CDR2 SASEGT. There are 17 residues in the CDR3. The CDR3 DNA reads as TGTGCCAGCAGTGAAGCGCGTAGGCAGGGACCCACCTACGAGCAGTACGTC. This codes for CASSEARRQGPTYEQYV.

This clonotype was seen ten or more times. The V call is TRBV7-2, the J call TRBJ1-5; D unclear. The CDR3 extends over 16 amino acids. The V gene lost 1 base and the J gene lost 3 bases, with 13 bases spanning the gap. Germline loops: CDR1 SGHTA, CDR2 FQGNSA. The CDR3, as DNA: TGTGCCAGCAGCTTAGTCGTGGGCAGAACCAATCAGCCCCAGCATTTT. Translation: CASSLVVGRTNQPQHF.

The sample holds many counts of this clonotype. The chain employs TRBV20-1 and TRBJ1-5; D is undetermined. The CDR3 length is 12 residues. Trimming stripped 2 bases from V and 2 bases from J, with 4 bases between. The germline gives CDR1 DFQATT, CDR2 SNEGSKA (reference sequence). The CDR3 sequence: CSARTGNQPQHF. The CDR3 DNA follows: TGCAGTGCTAGAACAGGCAATCAGCCCCAGCATTTT.

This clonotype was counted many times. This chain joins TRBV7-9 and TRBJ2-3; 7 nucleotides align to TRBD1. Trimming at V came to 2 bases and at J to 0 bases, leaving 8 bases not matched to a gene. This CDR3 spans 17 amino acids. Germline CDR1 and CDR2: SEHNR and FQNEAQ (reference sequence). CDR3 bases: TGTGCCAGCAGCTTAACTACCGGGACAGCTAGCACAGATACGCAGTATTTT. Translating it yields CASSLTTGTASTDTQYF.

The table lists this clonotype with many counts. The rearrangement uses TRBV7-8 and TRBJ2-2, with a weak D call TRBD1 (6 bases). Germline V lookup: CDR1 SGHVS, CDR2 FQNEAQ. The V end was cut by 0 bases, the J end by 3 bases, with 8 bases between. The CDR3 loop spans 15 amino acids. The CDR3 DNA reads TGTGCCAGCAGCTTAGCGGGGGCCCACACCGGGGAGCTGTTTTTT. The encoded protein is CASSLAGAHTGELFF.

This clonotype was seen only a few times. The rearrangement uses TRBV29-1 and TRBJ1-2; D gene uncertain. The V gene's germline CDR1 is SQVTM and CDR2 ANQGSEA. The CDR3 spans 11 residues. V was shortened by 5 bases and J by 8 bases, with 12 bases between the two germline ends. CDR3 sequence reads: CSVSQTVGYTF. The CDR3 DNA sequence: TGCAGCGTTTCACAGACCGTCGGCTACACCTTC.

This CDR3 is CASSQGRGNYGYTF. As DNA, the CDR3 is TGTGCCAGCAGCCAAGGTCGCGGGAACTATGGCTACACCTTC. The gene calls are TRBV14 and TRBJ1-2, with unresolved D. Germline values: CDR1 SGHDN, CDR2 FVKESK. V was shortened by 1 base and J by 2 bases, with 8 bases between the two germline ends. This CDR3 has 14 amino acids. Supplemented by reference TRBV14 and TRBJ1-2, the full variable domain reads EAGVTQFPSHSVIEKGQTVTLRCDPISGHDNLYWYRRVMGKEIKFLLHFVKESKQDESGMPNNRFLAERTGGTYSTLKVQPAELEDSGVYFCASSQGRGNYGYTFGSGTRLTVV.

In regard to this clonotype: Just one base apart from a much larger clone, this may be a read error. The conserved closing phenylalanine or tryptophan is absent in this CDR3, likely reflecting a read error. DNA for the CDR3: TGCAGCGTTTCATTGGGTGACCGCGAGGCCAAAAACATTCAGTACATC. The encoded protein is CSVSLGDREAKNIQYI. The V call is TRBV29-1, the J call TRBJ2-4; D ambiguous. Between the trimmed V and J ends, which lost 5 bases and 1 base, there was a span of 18 bases. Germline CDR1 SQVTM, CDR2 ANQGSEA. This CDR3 has 16 amino acids.

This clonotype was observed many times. The CDR3 DNA is TGCAGTGCTAGAGGGGGACAGGGGGTGTACAATGAGCAGTTCTTC. This codes for CSARGGQGVYNEQFF. The J gene is TRBJ2-1, the V gene TRBV20-1; 11 bases fit TRBD1. Germline V lookup: CDR1 DFQATT, CDR2 SNEGSKA (reference sequence). CDR3 length: 15 amino acids. J was trimmed by 4 bases and V by 1 base; bases with no gene match: 3.

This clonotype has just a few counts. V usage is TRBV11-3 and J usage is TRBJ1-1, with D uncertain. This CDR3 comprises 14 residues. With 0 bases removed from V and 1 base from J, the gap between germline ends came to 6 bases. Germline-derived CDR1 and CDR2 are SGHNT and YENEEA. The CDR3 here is CASSLDGWNTEAFF. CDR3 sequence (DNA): TGTGCCAGCAGCTTAGACGGGTGGAACACTGAAGCTTTCTTT.

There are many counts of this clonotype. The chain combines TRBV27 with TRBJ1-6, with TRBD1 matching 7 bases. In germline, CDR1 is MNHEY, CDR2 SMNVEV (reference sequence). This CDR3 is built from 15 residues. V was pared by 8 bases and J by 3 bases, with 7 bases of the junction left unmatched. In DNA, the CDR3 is TGTGCCAGCGCTACCGGGACAGTCTATAATTCACCCCTCCACTTT. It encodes CASATGTVYNSPLHF.

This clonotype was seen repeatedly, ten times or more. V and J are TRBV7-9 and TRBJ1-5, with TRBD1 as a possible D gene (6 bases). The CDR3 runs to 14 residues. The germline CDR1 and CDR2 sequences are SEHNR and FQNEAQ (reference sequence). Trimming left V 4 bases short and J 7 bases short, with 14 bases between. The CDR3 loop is CASSSGGKRQPQHF. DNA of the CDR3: TGTGCCAGCAGCTCCGGGGGCAAACGGCAGCCCCAGCATTTT.

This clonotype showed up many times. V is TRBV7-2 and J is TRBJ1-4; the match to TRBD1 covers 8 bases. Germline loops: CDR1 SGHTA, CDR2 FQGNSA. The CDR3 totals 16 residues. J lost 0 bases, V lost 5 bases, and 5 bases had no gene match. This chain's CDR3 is CASSLQGGTTNEKLFF. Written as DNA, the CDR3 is TGTGCCAGCAGCCTACAGGGGGGGACAACTAATGAAAAACTGTTTTTT.

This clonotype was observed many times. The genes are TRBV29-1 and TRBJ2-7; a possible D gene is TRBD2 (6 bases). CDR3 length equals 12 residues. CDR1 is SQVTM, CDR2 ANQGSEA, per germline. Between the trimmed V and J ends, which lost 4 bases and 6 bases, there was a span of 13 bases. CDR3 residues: CSVGSKEGEQYV. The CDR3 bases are TGCAGCGTTGGATCCAAGGAGGGCGAGCAGTACGTC.

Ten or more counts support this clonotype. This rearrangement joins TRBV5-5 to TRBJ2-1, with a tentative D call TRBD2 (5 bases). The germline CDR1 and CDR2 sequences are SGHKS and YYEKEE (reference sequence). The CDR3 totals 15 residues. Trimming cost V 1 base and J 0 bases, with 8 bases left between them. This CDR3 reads CASSLLGSSYNEQFF. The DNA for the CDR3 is TGTGCCAGCAGCTTGTTAGGGAGCTCCTACAATGAGCAGTTCTTC.

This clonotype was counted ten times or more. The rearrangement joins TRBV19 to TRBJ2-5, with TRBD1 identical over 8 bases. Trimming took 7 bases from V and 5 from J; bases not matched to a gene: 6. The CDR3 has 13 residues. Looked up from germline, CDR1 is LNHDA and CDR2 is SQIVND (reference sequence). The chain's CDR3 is CASNQGARETQYF. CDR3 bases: TGTGCCAGTAATCAGGGGGCGAGGGAGACCCAGTACTTC. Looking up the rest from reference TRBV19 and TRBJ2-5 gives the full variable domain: DGGITQSPKYLFRKEGQNVTLSCEQNLNHDAMYWYRQDPGQGLRLIYYSQIVNDFQKGDIAEGYSVSREKKESFPLTVTSAQKNPTAFYLCASNQGARETQYFGPGTRLLVL.

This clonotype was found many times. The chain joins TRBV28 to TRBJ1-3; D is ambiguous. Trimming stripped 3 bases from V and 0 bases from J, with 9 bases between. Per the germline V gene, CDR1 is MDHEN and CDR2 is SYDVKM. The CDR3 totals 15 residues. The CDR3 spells CASSFGGSSGNTIYF. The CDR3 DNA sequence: TGTGCCAGCAGTTTCGGTGGTAGCTCTGGAAACACCATATATTTT.